Listed below are T cell receptor beta chains from one sample, sequenced in a study of blood T cell repertoires in COVID-19. Only in-frame clones appear in the TCRdb table, and some are missing; sequencing was by immunoSEQ multiplex PCR. The repertoire holds 100,000 to 110,000 clones, roughly nine tenths seen once, with around 6.9% in the top ten. What was sequenced was peripheral blood. The receptor source for this set is a man aged 25 to 40 in a cohort sampled during active COVID-19. The CDR3 runs from the conserved cysteine through the conserved F or W. The D gene is left open where the match is weak. Not all rows give a size; the values are once, few, many and, for expanded clones, a class.

.,few,TRBJ1-2,TRBV5-1,CASSLESGPDYGYTF,TGCGCCAGCAGCTTGGAATCAGGGCCGGACTATGGCTACACCTTC
.,.,TRBJ2-5,TRBV21-1,CASSKVRTQETQYF,TGTGCCAGCAGCAAAGTAAGGACTCAAGAGACCCAGTACTTC
TRBD2,.,TRBJ2-7,TRBV5-5,CASSSTSGGTYEQYF,TGTGCCAGCAGTTCGACTAGCGGGGGGACCTACGAGCAGTACTTC
TRBD1,many,TRBJ2-7,TRBV7-9,CASSSHDRGDSYEQYF,TGTGCCAGCAGTTCGCATGACAGGGGGGATTCCTACGAGCAGTACTTC
TRBD1,.,TRBJ2-3,TRBV2,CASRQGVSTDTQYF,TGTGCCAGCAGGCAGGGGGTTAGCACAGATACGCAGTATTTT
.,.,TRBJ2-1,TRBV7-3,CASSPKGTGDEQFF,TGTGCCAGCAGCCCTAAAGGCACAGGCGATGAGCAGTTCTTC
TRBD1,.,TRBJ1-2,TRBV6-2/TRBV6-3,CASSRPGGSNYGYTF,TGTGCCAGCAGCCGCCCAGGGGGATCTAACTATGGCTACACCTTC
.,many,TRBJ1-1,TRBV6-6,CASRIGQLNTEAFF,TGTGCCAGCAGAATCGGACAGTTGAACACTGAAGCTTTCTTT
TRBD1,few,TRBJ2-7,TRBV24-1,CATQPYSGQGDLYEQYF,TGTGCCACCCAACCATATTCGGGACAGGGGGACCTCTACGAGCAGTACTTC
TRBD1,.,TRBJ2-5,TRBV10-1,CASSGGQSETQYF,TGCGCCAGCAGTGGGGGACAGTCCGAGACCCAGTACTTC
TRBD1,once,TRBJ2-3,TRBV19,CASSIDPTGAQYF,TGTGCCAGTAGTATAGATCCTACAGGGGCGCAGTATTTT
TRBD1,few,TRBJ1-6,TRBV19,CASATTTGGVGSPLHF,TGTGCCAGTGCCACCACGACAGGGGGCGTTGGTTCACCCCTCCACTTT
TRBD1,few,TRBJ1-2,TRBV27,CASSSVEGAYAYGYTF,TGTGCCAGCAGTTCAGTCGAGGGGGCGTATGCCTATGGCTACACCTTC
TRBD1,once,TRBJ2-7,TRBV6-5,CASRLTGGAFHEQYF,TGTGCCAGCAGATTAACAGGGGGCGCGTTCCACGAGCAGTACTTC
.,few,TRBJ1-5,TRBV7-9,CASSLAREGQPQHF,TGTGCCAGCAGCTTAGCACGGGAAGGTCAGCCCCAGCATTTT
TRBD1,.,TRBJ2-7,TRBV28,CASSPGTGGYEQYF,TGTGCCAGCAGCCCCGGGACAGGGGGATACGAGCAGTACTTC
TRBD1,.,TRBJ2-7,TRBV28,CASSLQGAYYEQYF,TGTGCCAGCAGTTTGCAGGGGGCATACTACGAGCAGTACTTC
TRBD2,.,TRBJ2-5,TRBV18,CASSPRTSGGAETQYF,TGTGCCAGCTCACCACGGACTAGCGGGGGGGCGGAGACCCAGTACTTC
TRBD1,.,TRBJ1-2,TRBV18,CASSKTAPGQGVGYYGYTF,TGTGCCAGCTCAAAAACCGCCCCGGGACAGGGGGTAGGTTACTATGGCTACACCTTC
.,.,TRBJ1-4,TRBV11-2,CASSPGVGRANEKLFF,TGTGCCAGCAGCCCCGGGGTCGGGAGGGCTAATGAAAAACTGTTTTTT
.,.,TRBJ2-5,TRBV9,CASSVGQPQETQYF,TGTGCCAGCAGCGTAGGACAACCCCAAGAGACCCAGTACTTC
TRBD2,.,TRBJ2-1,TRBV19,CASRGRDEQFF,TGTGCCAGTAGGGGGAGGGATGAGCAGTTCTTC
.,.,TRBJ1-5,TRBV7-2,CASSLGSGQPQHF,TGTGCCAGCAGCTTAGGGTCAGGGCAGCCCCAGCATTTT
.,.,TRBJ1-1,TRBV4-3,CASSQDLRGEAFF,TGCGCCAGCAGCCAAGATCTTAGGGGTGAAGCTTTCTTT
.,.,TRBJ1-2,TRBV18,CASSPPGGTYGYTF,TGTGCCAGCTCACCACCCGGGGGGACCTATGGCTACACCTTC
.,.,TRBJ2-7,TRBV29-1,CSVGADSYEQYF,TGCAGCGTTGGCGCCGACTCCTACGAGCAGTACTTC
TRBD1,.,TRBJ1-4,TRBV28,CASSPGQPGREKLFF,TGTGCCAGCAGCCCGGGACAGCCGGGGCGTGAAAAACTGTTTTTT
.,once,TRBJ2-6,TRBV7-2,CASSLVRVSGANVLTF,TGTGCCAGCAGCTTAGTCCGGGTCTCTGGGGCCAACGTCCTGACTTTC
TRBD2,.,TRBJ2-1,TRBV9,CASSVLGLATYNEQFF,TGTGCCAGCAGCGTCCTCGGACTAGCGACTTACAATGAGCAGTTCTTC
TRBD1,.,TRBJ1-1,TRBV29-1,CSGLTGPNTEAFF,TGCAGCGGACTGACAGGGCCGAACACTGAAGCTTTCTTT
TRBD1,.,TRBJ1-5,TRBV10-1,CASSLDRQGKPQHF,TGCGCCAGCAGTCTGGACAGGCAGGGGAAGCCCCAGCATTTT
.,.,TRBJ1-1,TRBV20-1,CSASEGAGKNTEAFF,TGCAGTGCTAGTGAAGGGGCAGGCAAAAACACTGAAGCTTTCTTT
.,.,TRBJ1-2,TRBV5-4,CASSLDGGAEYGYTF,TGTGCCAGCAGCTTGGATGGGGGGGCGGAATATGGCTACACCTTC
TRBD1,few,TRBJ2-3,TRBV12-5,CASGLNRGPGTDTQYF,TGTGCTAGTGGTTTGAATAGGGGGCCGGGCACAGATACGCAGTATTTT
.,.,TRBJ1-1,TRBV18,CASSPMDLGITEAFF,TGTGCCAGCTCACCGATGGACCTCGGGATCACTGAAGCTTTCTTT
.,.,TRBJ1-5,TRBV6-2/TRBV6-3,CASSYSTALAGNQPQHF,TGTGCCAGCAGTTACTCAACGGCCCTAGCCGGCAATCAGCCCCAGCATTTT
.,.,TRBJ2-1,TRBV18,CASSLGETSGNEQFF,TGTGCCAGCTCACTGGGGGAGACTAGTGGCAATGAGCAGTTCTTC
.,.,TRBJ1-4,TRBV15,CATSPSPGLNEKLFF,TGTGCCACCAGCCCCTCGCCGGGGTTGAATGAAAAACTGTTTTTT
.,once,TRBJ1-2,TRBV5-6,CASSLEAGNGYTF,TGTGCCAGCAGCTTGGAGGCAGGTAACGGCTACACCTTC
.,.,TRBJ2-1,TRBV15,CATARENEQFF,TGTGCCACGGCCAGGGAAAATGAGCAGTTCTTC
TRBD1,.,TRBJ1-4,TRBV15,CATSRRAAGQGREKLFF,TGTGCCACCAGCAGAAGGGCCGCCGGACAGGGTAGGGAAAAACTGTTTTTT
TRBD1,.,TRBJ2-7,TRBV5-1,CASSLDTGQGYEQYF,TGCGCCAGCAGCTTGGACACTGGACAGGGCTACGAGCAGTACTTC
.,.,TRBJ2-1,TRBV12-2,CASRLAAKPGTSGGETSYNEQFF,TGTGCAAGTCGCTTAGCGGCTAAACCCGGGACTAGCGGGGGCGAAACCTCCTACAATGAGCAGTTCTTC